A selection of T cell receptor beta chains follows, all from one sample in a study of cytomegalovirus exposure and HLA in healthy donors. The protocol was immunoSEQ multiplex PCR, while the TCRdb copy is restricted to in-frame clones and leaves out a portion. Of fewer than 150,000 clones in the sample, roughly 78% were seen once. The source material was PBMCs. The source is a man aged 25-40 years in good health and CMV-seronegative. CDR3s include the opening cysteine and the closing phenylalanine or tryptophan. Fields, in order: clone size, J gene, D gene, V gene, CDR3 DNA, CDR3 protein. The D gene is left open where the match is weak. Where a row states a size, it is once, few, many or the class of an expanded clone; other rows omit it.

>-|TRBJ1-3|-|TRBV2
TGTGCCAGCAGTGAATCCAGGTCTGGAAACACCATATATTTT
CASSESRSGNTIYF
>few|TRBJ1-6|-|TRBV25-1
TGTGCCAGCACTCCCCAGGGAAACTATAATTCACCCCTCCACTTT
CASTPQGNYNSPLHF
>-|TRBJ2-7|TRBD2|TRBV4-2
TGTGCCAGCAGCCACGGTTTCTCCGGGACTAGTCGCGAGCAGTACTTC
CASSHGFSGTSREQYF
>-|TRBJ1-5|-|TRBV6-5
TGTGCCAGCAGTGAATTTGAGAGCAATCAGCCCCAGCATTTT
CASSEFESNQPQHF
>-|TRBJ2-1|TRBD2|TRBV28
TGTGCCTTGGCTGGGATAGCGGGTAATGAGCAGTTCTTC
CALAGIAGNEQFF
>few|TRBJ1-2|-|TRBV7-9
TGTGCCAGCAGTCGACCGGGACACCCGTATGGCTACACCTTC
CASSRPGHPYGYTF
>-|TRBJ1-2|-|TRBV5-6
TGTGCCAGCAGCTTAAGGCAGGGGATTGGCTACCCCTTC
CASSLRQGIGYPF
>-|TRBJ2-5|TRBD2|TRBV10-1
TGCGCCAGCAAAGCCTTACTAGCGGGGGACCAGGGGGAGACCCAGTACTTC
CASKALLAGDQGETQYF
>-|TRBJ1-1|-|TRBV4-1
TGCGCCAGCAGTCACGGGATAAGTGGGGGGGTGAACACTGAAGCTTTCTTT
CASSHGISGGVNTEAFF
>-|TRBJ1-4|-|TRBV5-6
TGTGCCAGCAGCTTGGCCTGGGAGGGGGGTCAGCAGAAAGAAAAACTGTTTTTT
CASSLAWEGGQQKEKLFF
>-|TRBJ2-7|TRBD2|TRBV30
TGTGCCCGCGGGGGGCCTACCTCCTACGAGCAGTACTTC
CARGGPTSYEQYF
>-|TRBJ1-5|-|TRBV7-8
TGTGCCAGCAGCTTATTCCCCAGATCAAGTAACCAGCCCCAGCATTTT
CASSLFPRSSNQPQHF
>-|TRBJ2-1|TRBD2|TRBV19
TGTGCCAGTACGACTAGCGGGGCTTACAATGAGCAGTTCTTC
CASTTSGAYNEQFF
>-|TRBJ2-1|TRBD2|TRBV29-1
TGCAGCGTTGAAACTGCCTTAGCGGGAGAAGAGCAGTTCTTC
CSVETALAGEEQFF
>few|TRBJ1-4|TRBD1|TRBV2
TGTGCCAGCAGGCCCGACAGGGTCGGGGACGAAAGACTGTTTTTT
CASRPDRVGDERLFF
>-|TRBJ1-5|-|TRBV5-5
TGTGCCAGCAGCCCGGGTTCGCTACTCAATCAGCCCCAGCATTTT
CASSPGSLLNQPQHF
>-|TRBJ2-7|-|TRBV28
TGTGCCAGCAGTTTACGCAGGGCTTACGAGCAGTACTTC
CASSLRRAYEQYF
>many|TRBJ2-7|TRBD2|TRBV5-8
TGTGCCAGCAGCTCCAAATCACCGGGACTAGCAGGGTACGAGCAGTACTTC
CASSSKSPGLAGYEQYF
>-|TRBJ2-5|TRBD1|TRBV7-9
TGTGCCAGCAGCGCCGGGACAGTACAAGAGACCCAGTACTTC
CASSAGTVQETQYF
>-|TRBJ1-4|-|TRBV5-6
TGTGCCAGCACTATGCGGGGCCGCCTGCGGGCTAATGAAAAACTGTTTTTT
CASTMRGRLRANEKLFF
>-|TRBJ2-3|-|TRBV4-1
TGCGCCAGCAGCCGGCCGGGGGTAGGAGATACGCAGTATTTT
CASSRPGVGDTQYF
>-|TRBJ2-6|-|TRBV5-4
TGTGCCAGCAGCTCCGGACAGAGACACTCTGGGGCCAACGTCCTGACTTTC
CASSSGQRHSGANVLTF
>-|TRBJ2-7|-|TRBV5-1
TGCGCCAGCAGCTATGGTAGGACAGACTCCTACGAGCAGTACTTC
CASSYGRTDSYEQYF
>-|TRBJ2-7|TRBD2|TRBV10-2
TGCGCCAGCAGTGCGCTGACCCTACTAGCGGGGGGGTCCTACGAGCAGTACTTC
CASSALTLLAGGSYEQYF
>-|TRBJ2-1|-|TRBV5-1
TGCGCCAGCAGCTTGAGAAGCGGCTATCCCTACAATGAGCAGTTCTTC
CASSLRSGYPYNEQFF
>-|TRBJ2-7|TRBD1|TRBV27
TGTGCCAGCAGTTCGATAGACAGGGCCCCGATTTACGAGCAGTACTTC
CASSSIDRAPIYEQYF
>-|TRBJ1-2|TRBD1|TRBV5-1
TGCGCCAGCAGGACAGGGGAGGAGAGTGGCTACACCTTC
CASRTGEESGYTF
>-|TRBJ2-7|-|TRBV5-1
TGCGCCAGCAGCTTGGACAATTCCTACGAGCAGTACTTC
CASSLDNSYEQYF
>-|TRBJ1-4|-|TRBV7-9
TGTGCCAGCAGCCCCAGCGGGGGGGCGTATGAAAAACTGTTTTTT
CASSPSGGAYEKLFF
>-|TRBJ1-5|-|TRBV19
TGTGCCAGTAGTATCAGGGTGGCCAGCAATCAGCCCCAGCATTTT
CASSIRVASNQPQHF
>-|TRBJ2-3|TRBD1|TRBV11-3
TGTGCCAGCAGCTTACACAGGGGGAAAGATACGCAGTATTTT
CASSLHRGKDTQYF
>-|TRBJ2-5|TRBD1|TRBV6-5
TGTGCCAGCAGTCAGCCGGGACAGGGTCGGGAGACCCAGTACTTC
CASSQPGQGRETQYF